This is a list of T cell receptor beta chains from one sample in a study of T cells in localized non-small cell lung cancer. The data were produced by immunoSEQ multiplex PCR, yet TCRdb's version contains in-frame clones alone and is incomplete. The table records approximately 41,000 clones, 91% of them present only once. This specimen was PBMCs, taken before any cancer treatment. All receptors come from a woman aged 40-70 years with stage II lung adenocarcinoma. The CDR3 runs from the conserved cysteine through the conserved F or W. The D gene is left open where the match is weak. Some rows mark clone size as missing; the rest say once, few, many or name a class of expanded clone.

TRBJ1-5 . . TRBV4-1 CASSQAWAYQPQHF TGCGCCAGCAGCCAAGCCTGGGCCTATCAGCCCCAGCATTTT
TRBJ2-7 . . TRBV5-1 CASSLDVGETGEQYF TGCGCCAGCAGCTTGGATGTGGGGGAAACTGGCGAGCAGTACTTC
TRBJ1-1 . . TRBV21-1 CASSKKGRETNTEAFF TGTGCCAGCAGCAAAAAGGGTAGGGAAACGAACACTGAAGCTTTCTTT
TRBJ2-7 . TRBD2 TRBV6-5 CASSYLGGSSYEQYF TGTGCCAGCAGTTATCTGGGCGGGAGCTCCTACGAGCAGTACTTC
TRBJ2-7 few TRBD1 TRBV19 CASRDRAVHEQYF TGTGCCAGTAGGGACAGGGCGGTCCACGAGCAGTACTTC
TRBJ2-1 . TRBD2 TRBV15 CATSREGPWGGGRNEQFF TGTGCCACCAGCAGAGAGGGCCCATGGGGGGGTGGAAGGAATGAGCAGTTCTTC
TRBJ2-7 few TRBD1 TRBV2 CASSESRTGGNSEQYF TGTGCCAGCAGTGAATCTCGGACAGGGGGAAATAGCGAGCAGTACTTC
TRBJ2-3 . TRBD2 TRBV14 CASSHGGSGGSTDTQYF TGTGCCAGCAGCCACGGAGGTAGCGGGGGATCCACAGATACGCAGTATTTT
TRBJ2-3 . . TRBV7-2 CASSLARIGGTDTQYF TGTGCCAGCAGCTTAGCGCGTATAGGGGGCACAGATACGCAGTATTTT
TRBJ2-7 . . TRBV5-6 CASSPPGGESYEQYF TGTGCCAGCAGCCCACCGGGCGGTGAATCCTACGAGCAGTACTTC
TRBJ2-5 . TRBD1 TRBV5-5 CASRRRQGDRETQYF TGTGCCAGCAGACGAAGACAGGGAGATAGGGAGACCCAGTACTTC
TRBJ1-1 . TRBD1 TRBV28 CASSLDRGARRNTEAFF TGTGCCAGCAGCTTAGACAGGGGCGCGCGCCGGAACACTGAAGCTTTCTTT
TRBJ2-1 . . TRBV28 CASTEGSSSYNEQFF TGTGCCAGCACCGAGGGGTCGAGCTCCTACAATGAGCAGTTCTTC
TRBJ1-1 . TRBD1 TRBV10-1 CASSPGQGRGTETFF TGCGCCAGCTCCCCTGGACAGGGACGGGGCACTGAAACTTTCTTT
TRBJ1-3 . TRBD1 TRBV5-1 CASSFAGGTGNTIYF TGCGCCAGCAGCTTCGCAGGGGGAACAGGAAACACCATATATTTT
TRBJ2-7 . . TRBV10-3 CAIKGPAGHEQYF TGTGCCATCAAAGGGCCGGCAGGCCACGAGCAGTACTTC
TRBJ2-2 . . TRBV6-4 CASTPRTTPLSFNTGELFF TGTGCCAGCACCCCTCGAACCACTCCCCTATCCTTTAACACCGGGGAGCTGTTTTTT
TRBJ2-7 . TRBD1 TRBV9 CASSAQGAYEQYF TGTGCCAGCAGCGCACAGGGGGCCTACGAGCAGTACTTC
TRBJ1-2 . . TRBV5-4 CASSLGETNYGYTF TGTGCCAGCAGCTTGGGTGAGACGAACTATGGCTACACCTTC
TRBJ2-1 . . TRBV28 CASSTYPGQQFF TGTGCCAGCAGTACTTACCCGGGACAGCAGTTCTTC
TRBJ2-5 . . TRBV20-1 CSATRGETQYF TGCAGTGCCACGAGGGGGGAGACCCAGTACTTC
TRBJ2-1 . . TRBV5-1 CASTGVPGSYNEQFF TGCGCCAGCACTGGGGTGCCAGGCTCCTACAATGAGCAGTTCTTC
TRBJ2-5 . . TRBV10-3 CATRTAAGDETQYF TGTGCCACCAGGACCGCGGCAGGGGATGAGACCCAGTACTTC
TRBJ2-5 . . TRBV5-1 CASRTGLEETQYF TGCGCCAGCAGAACAGGGTTGGAAGAGACCCAGTACTTC
TRBJ2-7 . . TRBV10-1 CASSGTGSSYEQYF TGCGCCAGCAGTGGTACAGGGTCCTCCTACGAGCAGTACTTC
TRBJ2-3 . . TRBV7-9 CASSFIPSTDTQYF TGTGCCAGCAGCTTTATCCCTAGCACAGATACGCAGTATTTT
TRBJ1-5 once . TRBV2 CASSGGFRNQPQHF TGTGCCAGCAGTGGAGGGTTTAGGAATCAGCCCCAGCATTTT
TRBJ2-5 . TRBD1 TRBV11-2 CASSYPQGAGETQYF TGTGCCAGCAGCTACCCACAGGGGGCGGGAGAGACCCAGTACTTC
TRBJ2-1 . TRBD2 TRBV15 CATRASGGDEQFF TGTGCCACCAGGGCTAGCGGGGGGGATGAGCAGTTCTTC
TRBJ1-4 . . TRBV11-3 CASSLTPREGQAEKLFF TGTGCCAGCAGCTTAACCCCTCGGGAGGGGCAGGCTGAAAAACTGTTTTTT
TRBJ2-1 . . TRBV6-1 CASSGVDGFNYNEQFF TGTGCCAGCAGTGGGGTAGACGGATTCAACTACAATGAGCAGTTCTTC
TRBJ2-7 . . TRBV5-1 CASSLGRGRSTTSYEQYF TGCGCCAGCAGCTTGGGCCGCGGAAGATCGACTACAAGCTACGAGCAGTACTTC
TRBJ1-1 . TRBD1 TRBV2 CASSSHGTANTEAFF TGTGCCAGCAGTTCGCACGGGACAGCGAACACTGAAGCTTTCTTT
TRBJ2-1 . . TRBV9 CASSRTSRAFYNEQFF TGTGCCAGCAGCCGAACTAGTCGGGCCTTTTACAATGAGCAGTTCTTC
TRBJ1-2 . . TRBV5-1 CASSPASNYGYTF TGCGCCAGCAGCCCCGCATCAAACTATGGCTACACCTTC
TRBJ2-1 . TRBD1 TRBV10-3 CAIRTRDSSYNEQFF TGTGCCATCAGGACCCGGGACAGTTCCTACAATGAGCAGTTCTTC
TRBJ2-7 . . TRBV5-5 CASSPTGTTSYEQYF TGTGCCAGCAGCCCGACCGGGACCACATCCTACGAGCAGTACTTC
TRBJ1-5 . . TRBV6-5 CASTRNSNQPQHF TGTGCCAGCACCCGGAATAGCAATCAGCCCCAGCATTTT
TRBJ2-5 . TRBD2 TRBV27 CASSQGLAGVGETQYF TGTGCCAGCAGTCAGGGACTAGCGGGAGTAGGGGAGACCCAGTACTTC
TRBJ1-2 . TRBD1 TRBV6-1 CASSEARGREGYTF TGTGCCAGCAGTGAAGCTAGGGGGCGCGAGGGCTACACCTTC
TRBJ2-5 . TRBD2 TRBV6-1 CASSDRTSGLQETQYF TGTGCCAGCAGTGACCGGACTAGCGGGCTCCAAGAGACCCAGTACTTC
TRBJ1-2 . . TRBV27 CASSPYRGQTNYGYTF TGTGCCAGCAGTCCATACCGAGGACAGACTAACTATGGCTACACCTTC
TRBJ1-5 . TRBD1 TRBV2 CASRGTQGNNQPQHF TGTGCCAGCAGAGGAACACAGGGGAACAATCAGCCCCAGCATTTT
TRBJ2-7 . TRBD2 TRBV6-1 CASRSLAGSYEQYF TGTGCCAGCAGGAGCCTAGCGGGATCCTACGAGCAGTACTTC
TRBJ2-1 . TRBD2 TRBV6-1 CANSRLAGNEQFF TGTGCCAACTCGAGACTAGCGGGAAACGAGCAGTTCTTC
TRBJ1-2 . . TRBV4-1 CASSLRHGNYGYTF TGCGCCAGCAGCTTACGACACGGTAACTATGGCTACACCTTC
TRBJ2-1 few TRBD1 TRBV6-1 CASRRDRDSYNEQFF TGTGCCAGCAGAAGGGACAGGGACTCCTACAATGAGCAGTTCTTC
TRBJ1-3 . . TRBV5-1 CASSPGPAGNTIYF TGCGCCAGCAGCCCGGGGCCAGCTGGAAACACCATATATTTT
TRBJ2-3 once TRBD2 TRBV18 CASSPGQGLVTDTQYF TGTGCCAGCTCACCGGGGCAAGGACTAGTGACCGATACGCAGTATTTT
TRBJ2-5 . TRBD1 TRBV7-2 CASSLEDRGWTQETQYF TGTGCCAGCAGCTTAGAAGACAGGGGATGGACCCAAGAGACCCAGTACTTC
TRBJ1-1 . TRBD1 TRBV27 CASRRQGGGTEAFF TGTGCCAGCAGGAGACAGGGCGGGGGCACTGAAGCTTTCTTT
TRBJ1-1 few . TRBV25-1 CASSAAMNTEAFF TGTGCCAGCAGTGCTGCGATGAACACTGAAGCTTTCTTT
TRBJ1-5 . . TRBV5-4 CASSFEGTHQPQHF TGTGCCAGCAGTTTTGAGGGGACGCATCAGCCCCAGCATTTT
TRBJ2-3 . TRBD1 TRBV7-9 CASSLSRWTGYTDTQYF TGTGCCAGCAGCTTATCCCGTTGGACAGGTTACACAGATACGCAGTATTTT